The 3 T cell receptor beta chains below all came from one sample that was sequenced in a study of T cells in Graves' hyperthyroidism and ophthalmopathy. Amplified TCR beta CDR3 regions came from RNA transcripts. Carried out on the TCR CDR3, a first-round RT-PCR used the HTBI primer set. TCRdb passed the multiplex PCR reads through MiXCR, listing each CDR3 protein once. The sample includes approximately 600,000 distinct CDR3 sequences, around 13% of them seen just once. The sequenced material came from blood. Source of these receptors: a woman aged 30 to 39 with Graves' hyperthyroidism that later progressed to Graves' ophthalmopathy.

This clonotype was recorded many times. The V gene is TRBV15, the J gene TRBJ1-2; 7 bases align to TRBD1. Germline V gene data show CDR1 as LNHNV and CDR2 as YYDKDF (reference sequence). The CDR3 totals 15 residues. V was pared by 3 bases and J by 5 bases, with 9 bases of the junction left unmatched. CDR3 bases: TGTGCCACCAGCAGGGGTGGACAGGCCGCATATGGCTACACCTTC. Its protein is CATSRGGQAAYGYTF. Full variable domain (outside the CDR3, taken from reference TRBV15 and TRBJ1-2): DAMVIQNPRYQVTQFGKPVTLSCSQTLNHNVMYWYQQKSSQAPKLLFHYYDKDFNNEADTPDNFQSRRPNTSFCFLDIRSPGLGDTAMYLCATSRGGQAAYGYTFGSGTRLTVV.

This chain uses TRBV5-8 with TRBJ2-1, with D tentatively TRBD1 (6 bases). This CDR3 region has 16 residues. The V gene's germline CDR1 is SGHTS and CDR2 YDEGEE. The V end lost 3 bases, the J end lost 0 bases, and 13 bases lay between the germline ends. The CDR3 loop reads CASSSNTGSSYNEQFF. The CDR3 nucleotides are TGTGCCAGCAGCTCTAACACAGGGAGCTCCTACAATGAGCAGTTCTTC.

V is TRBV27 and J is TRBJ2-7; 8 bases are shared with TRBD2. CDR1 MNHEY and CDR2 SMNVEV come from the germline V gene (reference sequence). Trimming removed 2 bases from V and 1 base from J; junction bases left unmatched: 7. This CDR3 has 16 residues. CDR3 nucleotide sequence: TGTGCCAGCAGTTTAAACGGGCGGGGGGTGTCCTACGAGCAGTACTTC. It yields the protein CASSLNGRGVSYEQYF.